This entry describes one T cell receptor beta chain. As yet, its antigen is unknown. This entry is derived from a study of T-cell memory formation after mild COVID-19. Overall study findings and caveats: Clones contracting across day 15 to 85 had a balanced CD4/CD8 profile; later expanding clones leaned CD4+. Researchers report contracting CD4+ clones mostly in CM and EM, with CD8+ clones in EMRA. Certain responding clones were present in pre-infection memory, suggesting participation of cross-reactive memory. Still unconfirmed is whether the second-wave clones peaking on day 37 recognized SARS-CoV-2.

The CDR3 is 15 amino acids. Trimming removed 5 bases from V and 5 bases from J, with 15 bases in between. Looked up from germline, CDR1 is SEHNR and CDR2 is FQNEAQ (reference sequence). TCRdb re-analysed the 5' RACE reads in MiXCR, keeping a single row per CDR3 protein. The sample has approximately 390,000 distinct CDR3 sequences; about 15% are singletons. This chain links TRBV7-9 with TRBJ2-2, with D perhaps matching TRBD1 (6 bases). Sequenced input: PBMCs or a T cell subset sorted from them (not recorded which). This clonotype was obtained from a man aged 18 to 30 who had mild COVID-19 (a few samples of this study predate the infection). Cell type and time point are not known. Here the CDR3 DNA reads TGTGCCAGCAGCCCCCGACAGGCCCAGACCGGGGAGCTGTTTTTT. It specifies CASSPRQAQTGELFF.